This T cell receptor beta chain was observed in a study of blood T cells in healthy people across ages. Next came a second PCR, run for roughly 7 to 12 cycles, which used a sample-barcoded 5' primer along with a J-beta primer mix. TCRdb called the 5' RACE reads again in MiXCR, with one record for every CDR3 protein. Found here are approximately 1,700,000 distinct CDR3 sequences, about two fifths of them singletons; the top ten hold more than 20%. CDR1 SGHTA and CDR2 FQGNSA come from the germline V gene. The CDR3 spans 14 residues. V lost 5 bases and J lost 5, with 13 bases in between. The TCR was taken from a human donor in good health. Sequencing was performed on blood. The chain couples TRBV7-2 to TRBJ1-5; D is perhaps TRBD1 (6 bases). The CDR3 is CASSLTGYDQPQHF. CDR3 nucleotide sequence: TGTGCCAGCAGCCTAACAGGGTACGATCAGCCCCAGCATTTT.